This T cell receptor (beta chain) was recorded in a study of blood T cell repertoires in COVID-19. Overall study context: Whether acute or convalescent, the COVID-19 samples came from the United States, Italy and Spain. T cells, B-cell-depleted T cells, or PBMCs provided the cDNA or gDNA that served as material.

The CDR3 is made up of 17 amino acids. CDR1 and CDR2 from the germline V gene are MNHNS and SASEGT. With 0 bases clipped from V and 5 bases from J, the junction kept 12 bases outside the gene matches. Per the original methods: Amplification from reference gene primers served as the basis for estimated nucleated cell counts. Profiled with immunoSEQ multiplex PCR; TCRdb holds only in-frame clones, not every one. The DNA gave D and trimming, while V, J and clone size come from that table. The sample lists about 210,000 clones; about 83% were seen once. The rearrangement joins TRBV6-1 to TRBJ1-1, with 7 bases aligning to TRBD1. The receptor's source is a woman in her forties or fifties with active or convalescent COVID-19. The sequencing input was peripheral blood. The CDR3 sequence: CASSEARRLGDRTEAFF. CDR3 coding DNA: TGTGCCAGCAGTGAAGCGCGGCGACTCGGGGACAGAACTGAAGCTTTCTTT.